The clone carrying this T cell receptor beta chain turned up a few times. Assay used: immunoSEQ multiplex PCR; TCRdb lists only in-frame clones, some missing. The sample has 200,000 to 250,000 clones, around 89% seen once. The entry originates in a study of blood T cell repertoires in COVID-19. The CDR3 contains 16 residues. V lost 2 bases, J lost 5 bases, and 8 bases stayed unmatched. CDR1 is KGHDR, CDR2 SFDVKD, per germline. The receptor was isolated from a woman aged 30 to 39 who had recovered from COVID-19. The rearrangement links TRBV24-1 to TRBJ2-5, with 9 bases aligning to TRBD1. Input material: PBMCs or T cells enriched from blood (not recorded which). The CDR3: CATSDSRTGGRETQYF. Here the CDR3 DNA reads TGTGCCACCAGTGATTCAAGAACAGGGGGCCGGGAGACCCAGTACTTC.